Below, 25 T cell receptor beta chains from the same sample are listed, as sequenced in a study of long-term antiretroviral therapy in people with HIV (dated by TCRdb to 2022 to 2024). The immunoSEQ hsTCRB v3.0 assay was used at survey level resolution to sequence the TRB variable region. TCRdb holds this immuneACCESS table with in-frame rearrangements only. Some clones are missing; in checked studies, unresolved V genes explain under half, and the rest has no known cause. This sample holds over 25,000 clones; 70% to 90% were observed only once. Around 8.3% of the sample is taken by the ten largest. Sequenced here: unsorted PBMCs, sampled 3 years after starting antiretroviral therapy. The receptors come from a man aged 40-50 years with HIV.

The chain combines TRBV7-9 with TRBJ1-5; D gene ambiguous. CDR1 and CDR2 from the germline V gene are SEHNR and FQNEAQ (reference sequence). The CDR3 totals 15 residues. With 5 bases removed from V and 2 bases from J, the gap between germline ends came to 13 bases. The CDR3 sequence is CASSESRLGNQPQHF. For the CDR3, the DNA is TGTGCCAGCAGCGAAAGTCGACTTGGCAATCAGCCCCAGCATTTT. Variable domain in full (rest from reference TRBV7-9 and TRBJ1-5): DTGVSQNPRHKITKRGQNVTFRCDPISEHNRLYWYRQTLGQGPEFLTYFQNEAQLEKSRLLSDRFSAERPKGSFSTLEIQRTEQGDSAMYLCASSESRLGNQPQHFGDGTRLSIL.

The rearrangement links TRBV27 to TRBJ2-1; TRBD2 might be the D (6 bases). The V end lost 3 bases, the J end lost 4 bases, and 13 bases lay between the germline ends. Germline values: CDR1 MNHEY, CDR2 SMNVEV (reference sequence). This CDR3 is built from 15 residues. Here the CDR3 reads CASSLAGQEYNEQFF. CDR3 nucleotide sequence: TGTGCCAGCAGTTTGGCGGGGCAGGAGTACAATGAGCAGTTCTTC.

This rearrangement joins TRBV29-1 to TRBJ2-7; 7 nucleotides line up with TRBD1. CDR1 is SQVTM and CDR2 is ANQGSEA in the germline V gene. The CDR3 spans 12 residues. The V gene end was trimmed by 5 bases and the J gene end by 3 bases; junction bases not matched to a gene: 4. CDR3: CSVRGGFYEQYF. The CDR3 bases are TGCAGCGTTAGAGGGGGCTTCTACGAGCAGTACTTC.

The V and J genes are TRBV11-2 and TRBJ1-6; D may be TRBD1 (5 bases). CDR1 SGHAT and CDR2 FQNNGV come from the germline V gene. The CDR3 sequence is 15 residues long. Trimming stripped 2 bases from V and 6 bases from J, with 11 bases between. The CDR3 protein is CASSLQGPGNSPLHF. In DNA form, the CDR3 reads TGTGCCAGCAGCTTACAGGGCCCGGGTAATTCACCCCTCCACTTT.

The chain recombines TRBV15 with TRBJ2-1; no clear D gene. Between the trimmed V and J ends, which lost 7 bases and 2 bases, there was a span of 9 bases. CDR1 and CDR2 from the germline V gene are LNHNV and YYDKDF (reference sequence). The CDR3 covers 13 residues. The CDR3 protein is CATNLGAYNEQFF. Written as DNA, the CDR3 is TGTGCCACCAACCTTGGAGCCTACAATGAGCAGTTCTTC.

The J gene is TRBJ1-1, the V gene TRBV30; D gene unclear. The CDR3 runs 12 residues. V lost 5 bases to trimming and J lost 0 bases, with 7 bases between them. Germline CDR1 reads GTSNPN; CDR2 reads SVGIG (reference sequence). The CDR3 region is CAWGYMNTEAFF. The CDR3 DNA reads TGTGCCTGGGGTTATATGAACACTGAAGCTTTCTTT.

The chain links TRBV19 to TRBJ2-5; 13 bases align to TRBD2. This CDR3 has 16 amino acids. V was pared by 3 bases and J by 2 bases, with 3 bases of the junction left unmatched. Germline values: CDR1 LNHDA, CDR2 SQIVND (reference sequence). This chain's CDR3 is CASSIWGLAGQETQYF. The CDR3 region has the DNA TGTGCCAGTAGTATCTGGGGACTAGCGGGACAAGAGACCCAGTACTTC.

The chain uses TRBV15 and TRBJ1-5; 9 nucleotides agree with TRBD1. CDR3 length equals 15 residues. Germline CDR1 is LNHNV and CDR2 is YYDKDF (reference sequence). V was pared by 3 bases and J by 4 bases, with 4 bases of the junction left unmatched. The CDR3 spells CATSSSGTGNQPQHF. The CDR3 nucleotides read TGTGCCACCAGCAGCTCCGGGACAGGGAATCAGCCCCAGCATTTT.

CDR3 in DNA: TGTGCCAGCAGCTTAATGCATCCCGCAGGGGGAAGGAACACTGAAGCTTTCTTT. It specifies CASSLMHPAGGRNTEAFF. The chain employs TRBV7-3 and TRBJ1-1, with 7 bases matching TRBD1. J was trimmed by 1 base and V by 1 base; bases with no gene match: 12. Germline V gene lookup returns CDR1 SGHTA and CDR2 FQGTGA. CDR3 size: 18 residues.

This chain links TRBV7-3 with TRBJ2-5; 10 bases agree with TRBD2. The CDR3 is made up of 14 amino acids. Germline-derived CDR1 and CDR2 are SGHTA and FQGTGA. Losses at the gene ends were 2 bases for V and 4 bases for J; bases not matched to a gene: 1. DNA for the CDR3: TGTGCCAGCAGCTTACTAGCGGGGGCAGAGACCCAGTACTTC. Translating gives CASSLLAGAETQYF.

The J gene is TRBJ1-1, the V gene TRBV7-9; D not resolved. Trimming shortened V by 1 base and J by 7 bases, and 16 bases separated the two germline ends. The CDR3 contains 15 residues. In germline, CDR1 is SEHNR, CDR2 FQNEAQ (reference sequence). The CDR3 nucleotides are TGTGCCAGCAGCTTAGGGGGAGGGTCACATTATGAAGCTTTCTTT. Residues: CASSLGGGSHYEAFF.

The genes are TRBV27 and TRBJ2-7, with unresolved D. This CDR3 region has 14 residues. V was cut by 4 bases and J by 6 bases, with 16 bases left in between. Germline CDR1 and CDR2: MNHEY and SMNVEV (reference sequence). CDR3 amino acids: CASSSLIGIGEQYF. The CDR3 bases are TGTGCCAGCAGTTCCTTAATCGGAATTGGCGAGCAGTACTTC.

This rearrangement joins TRBV18 to TRBJ2-5; D gene ambiguous. Per the germline V gene, CDR1 is KGHSH and CDR2 is LQKENI. V was shortened by 5 bases and J by 5 bases, with 12 bases between the two germline ends. The CDR3 is made up of 13 amino acids. CDR3 amino acids: CASSTGPHETQYF. The CDR3 bases are TGTGCCAGCTCAACCGGGCCTCACGAGACCCAGTACTTC.

This clone appeared a few times. The chain links TRBV19 to TRBJ2-1, with D perhaps TRBD1 or TRBD2 (5 bases each). Germline assignment: CDR1 LNHDA and CDR2 SQIVND (reference sequence). This CDR3 has 13 amino acids. V lost 3 bases to trimming and J lost 8 bases, with 11 bases between them. The CDR3 sequence is CASSIPGRDEQFF. The CDR3 DNA reads TGTGCCAGTAGTATCCCGGGGCGGGATGAGCAGTTCTTC.

The V gene is TRBV9, the J gene TRBJ2-7; D might be TRBD2 (5 bases). Between the trimmed V and J ends, which lost 3 bases and 3 bases, there was a span of 16 bases. Germline lookup yields CDR1 SGDLS and CDR2 YYNGEE. The CDR3 totals 15 residues. CDR3 residues: CASSAGIQVGYEQYF. In nucleotides, the CDR3 is TGTGCCAGCAGCGCCGGGATTCAGGTGGGCTACGAGCAGTACTTC.

This clone was found once. J is TRBJ2-6 and V is TRBV9; D not certain. There are 14 residues in the CDR3. In germline, CDR1 is SGDLS, CDR2 YYNGEE. V shed 3 bases and J shed 4 bases, with 8 bases lying between them. CDR3 residues: CASSAGQGANVLTF. CDR3 bases: TGTGCCAGCAGCGCCGGTCAGGGGGCCAACGTCCTGACTTTC.

The chain joins TRBV30 to TRBJ1-4; no clear D. The CDR3 is made up of 13 amino acids. Trimming left V 3 bases short and J 3 bases short, with 8 bases between. Germline V gives CDR1 GTSNPN, CDR2 SVGIG (reference sequence). CDR3 residues: CAWRRRPNEKLFF. The CDR3, as DNA: TGTGCCTGGAGGCGACGGCCTAATGAAAAACTGTTTTTT.

The chain recombines TRBV19 with TRBJ2-4, with 7 positions matching TRBD1. J gave up 6 bases and V 5 bases, and 1 base lay outside the gene matches. This CDR3 contains 12 residues. CDR1 LNHDA and CDR2 SQIVND come from the germline V gene (reference sequence). CDR3 bases: TGTGCCAGTAGTCGGACAGGAAACATTCAGTACTTC. Residues: CASSRTGNIQYF.

This clone was counted a few times. The chain uses TRBV19 and TRBJ1-6; D unresolved. Germline CDR1 LNHDA, CDR2 SQIVND (reference sequence). Trimming left V 5 bases short and J 7 bases short, with 9 bases between. The CDR3 is 13 amino acids. For the CDR3, the DNA is TGTGCCAGTAGTCCTTCGGGAAATTCACCCCTCCACTTT. It translates to CASSPSGNSPLHF.

J is TRBJ1-5 and V is TRBV5-6; 8 bases map to TRBD1. Germline V gene lookup returns CDR1 SGHDT and CDR2 YYEEEE. Trimming cost V 4 bases and J 2 bases; bases outside gene matches: 11. This CDR3 is 17 amino acids long. The CDR3 nucleotides read TGTGCCAGCAGCGGCGGCCCCCAGGGGGCTGGCAATCAGCCCCAGCATTTT. It translates to CASSGGPQGAGNQPQHF.

The rearrangement uses TRBV4-3 and TRBJ1-2; 7 nucleotides match TRBD1. There are 15 residues in the CDR3. J lost 3 bases, V lost 5 bases, and 9 bases had no gene match. The germline V gene encodes CDR1 LGHNA and CDR2 YSLEER. This CDR3 is CASSFQTGTDYGYTF. Written as DNA, the CDR3 is TGCGCCAGCAGCTTCCAGACAGGGACGGACTATGGCTACACCTTC.

The chain has TRBV5-1 and TRBJ2-7, with 13 bases that match TRBD2. This CDR3 contains 17 residues. CDR1 and CDR2 (germline): SGHRS, YFSETQ. Unmatched junction bases numbered 6, after V lost 3 bases and J lost 0 bases. The CDR3 reads CASSSGLAGAPSYEQYF. As DNA, the CDR3 is TGCGCCAGCAGCTCCGGACTAGCGGGAGCGCCCTCCTACGAGCAGTACTTC. The whole variable domain, filled in from reference TRBV5-1 and TRBJ2-7, reads KAGVTQTPRYLIKTRGQQVTLSCSPISGHRSVSWYQQTPGQGLQFLFEYFSETQRNKGNFPGRFSGRQFSNSRSEMNVSTLELGDSALYLCASSSGLAGAPSYEQYFGPGTRLTVT.

V and J are TRBV15 and TRBJ2-1; 7 bases agree with TRBD1. The CDR3 covers 15 residues. Germline V CDR1 and CDR2: LNHNV, YYDKDF (reference sequence). Trimming took 3 bases from V and 6 from J; bases not matched to a gene: 8. The CDR3 DNA follows: TGTGCCACCAGCAGCGTAGGGACAGCCCTCAATGAGCAGTTCTTC. Amino acid sequence: CATSSVGTALNEQFF.

This chain joins TRBV4-2 and TRBJ2-5; D is unclear. V dropped 4 bases and J dropped 3 bases, with 3 bases sitting between them. There are 11 residues in the CDR3. Germline values: CDR1 LGHNA, CDR2 YNFKEQ. The CDR3 nucleotides read TGTGCCAGCAGCCTAAAAGAGACCCAGTACTTC. Translating it yields CASSLKETQYF.

The chain links TRBV11-2 to TRBJ1-3; D gene uncertain. The CDR3 sequence is 15 residues long. Deletions cut 1 base from V and 0 bases from J, with 7 bases between. CDR1 is SGHAT, CDR2 FQNNGV, per germline. The CDR3 spells CASSLVLDSGNTIYF. DNA for the CDR3: TGTGCCAGCAGCTTAGTACTCGACTCTGGAAACACCATATATTTT. The full variable domain, with the rest looked up from reference TRBV11-2 and TRBJ1-3, is EAGVAQSPRYKIIEKRQSVAFWCNPISGHATLYWYQQILGQGPKLLIQFQNNGVVDDSQLPKDRFSAERLKGVDSTLKIQPAKLEDSAVYLCASSLVLDSGNTIYFGEGSWLTVV.